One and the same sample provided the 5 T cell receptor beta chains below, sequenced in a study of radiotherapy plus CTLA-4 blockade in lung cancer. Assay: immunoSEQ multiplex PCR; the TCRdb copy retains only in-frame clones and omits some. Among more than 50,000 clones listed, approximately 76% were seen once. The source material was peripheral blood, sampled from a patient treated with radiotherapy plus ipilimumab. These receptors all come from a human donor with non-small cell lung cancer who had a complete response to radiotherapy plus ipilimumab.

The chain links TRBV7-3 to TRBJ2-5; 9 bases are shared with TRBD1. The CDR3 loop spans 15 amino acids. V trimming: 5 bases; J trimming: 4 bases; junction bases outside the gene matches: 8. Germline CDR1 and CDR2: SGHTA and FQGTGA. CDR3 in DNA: TGTGCCAGCAGCGCCAACAGGGGGCCAACAGAGACCCAGTACTTC. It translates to CASSANRGPTETQYF.

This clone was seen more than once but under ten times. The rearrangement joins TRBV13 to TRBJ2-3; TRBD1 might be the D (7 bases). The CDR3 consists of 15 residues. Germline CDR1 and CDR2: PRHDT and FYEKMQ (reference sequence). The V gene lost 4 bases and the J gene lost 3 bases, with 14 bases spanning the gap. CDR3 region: CASSSSGGRTDTQYF. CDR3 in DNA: TGTGCCAGCAGCTCATCAGGGGGGAGGACAGATACGCAGTATTTT.

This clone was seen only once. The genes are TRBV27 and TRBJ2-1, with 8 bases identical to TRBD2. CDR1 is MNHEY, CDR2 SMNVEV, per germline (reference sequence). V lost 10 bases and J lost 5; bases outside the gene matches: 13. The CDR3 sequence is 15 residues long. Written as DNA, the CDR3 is TGTGCCACAGAGGTCACCGCGGGAGGCAACAATGAGCAGTTCTTC. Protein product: CATEVTAGGNNEQFF.

The DNA of the CDR3 is TGTGCCAGCAGTGAAGCGCTTCTTGCTAGCGGGAGATACAATGAGCAGTTCTTC. Its protein is CASSEALLASGRYNEQFF. The rearrangement joins TRBV2 to TRBJ2-1, with 10 bases matching TRBD2. CDR1 is SNHLY, CDR2 FYNNEI, per germline. The V and J ends lost 0 bases and 4 bases, in that order; junction bases with no gene match: 9. The CDR3 totals 18 residues.

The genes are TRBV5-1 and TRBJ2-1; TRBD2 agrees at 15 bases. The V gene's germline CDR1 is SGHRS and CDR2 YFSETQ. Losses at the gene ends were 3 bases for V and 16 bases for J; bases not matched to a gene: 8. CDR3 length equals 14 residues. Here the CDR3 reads CASSSGLAGGSAFF. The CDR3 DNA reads TGCGCCAGCAGCTCGGGACTAGCGGGAGGCTCAGCATTCTTC.